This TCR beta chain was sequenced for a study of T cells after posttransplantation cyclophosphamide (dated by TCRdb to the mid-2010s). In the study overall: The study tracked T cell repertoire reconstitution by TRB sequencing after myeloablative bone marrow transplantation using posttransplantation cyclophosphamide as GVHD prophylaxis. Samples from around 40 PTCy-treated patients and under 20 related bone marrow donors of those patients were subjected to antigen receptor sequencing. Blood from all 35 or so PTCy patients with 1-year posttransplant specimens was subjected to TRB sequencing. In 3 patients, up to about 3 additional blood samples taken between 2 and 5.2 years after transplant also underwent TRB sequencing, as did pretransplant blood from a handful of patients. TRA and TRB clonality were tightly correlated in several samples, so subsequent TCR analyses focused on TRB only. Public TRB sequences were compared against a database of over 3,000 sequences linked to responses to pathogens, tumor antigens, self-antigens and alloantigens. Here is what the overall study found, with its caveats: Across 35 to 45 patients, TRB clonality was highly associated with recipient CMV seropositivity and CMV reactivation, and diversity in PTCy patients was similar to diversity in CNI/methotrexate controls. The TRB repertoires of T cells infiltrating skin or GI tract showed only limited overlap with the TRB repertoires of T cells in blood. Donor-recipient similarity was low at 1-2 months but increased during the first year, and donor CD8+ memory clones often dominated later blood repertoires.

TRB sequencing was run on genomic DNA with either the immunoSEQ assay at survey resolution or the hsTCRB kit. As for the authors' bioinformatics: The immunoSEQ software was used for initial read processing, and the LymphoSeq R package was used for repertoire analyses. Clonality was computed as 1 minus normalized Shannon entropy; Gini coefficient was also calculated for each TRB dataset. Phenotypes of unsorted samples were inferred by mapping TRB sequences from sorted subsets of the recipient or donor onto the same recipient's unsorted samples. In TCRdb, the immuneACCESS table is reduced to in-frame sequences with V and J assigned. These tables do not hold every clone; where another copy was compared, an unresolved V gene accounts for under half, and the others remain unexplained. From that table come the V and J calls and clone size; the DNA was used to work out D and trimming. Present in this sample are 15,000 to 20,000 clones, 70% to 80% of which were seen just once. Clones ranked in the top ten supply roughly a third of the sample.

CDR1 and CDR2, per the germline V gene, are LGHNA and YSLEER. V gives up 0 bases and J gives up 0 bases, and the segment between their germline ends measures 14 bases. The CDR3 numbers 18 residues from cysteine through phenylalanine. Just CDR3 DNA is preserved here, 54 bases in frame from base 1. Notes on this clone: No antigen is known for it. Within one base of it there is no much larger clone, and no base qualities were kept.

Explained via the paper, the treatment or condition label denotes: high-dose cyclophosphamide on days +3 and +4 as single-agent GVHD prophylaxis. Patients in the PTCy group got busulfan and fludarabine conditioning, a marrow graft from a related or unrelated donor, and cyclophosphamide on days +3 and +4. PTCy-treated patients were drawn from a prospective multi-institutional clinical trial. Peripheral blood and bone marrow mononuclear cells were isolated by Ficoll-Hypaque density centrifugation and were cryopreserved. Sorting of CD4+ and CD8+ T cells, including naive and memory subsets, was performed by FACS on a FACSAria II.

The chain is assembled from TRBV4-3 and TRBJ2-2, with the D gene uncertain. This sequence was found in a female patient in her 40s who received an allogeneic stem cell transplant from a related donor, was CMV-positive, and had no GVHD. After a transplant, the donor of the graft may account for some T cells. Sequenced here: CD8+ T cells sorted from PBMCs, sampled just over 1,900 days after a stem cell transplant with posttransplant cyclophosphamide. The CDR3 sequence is CASSQDPSAGTNTGELFF. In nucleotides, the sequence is TGCGCCAGCAGCCAAGACCCGAGCGCCGGAACGAACACCGGGGAGCTGTTTTTT.